Presented here are 2 T cell receptor beta chains from one specimen sequenced in a study of radiation and T cells in renal cell carcinoma. Clones were sequenced by immunoSEQ multiplex PCR, and TCRdb holds only the in-frame ones, with some missing. The sample records 100,000 to 150,000 clones, more than 75% being singletons. Sample time point: blood 2 weeks post-SBRT. Treatment specified: 15 Gy SBRT to primary tumor, nephrectomy 4 weeks later. Sequencing used blood, obtained from a patient whose treatment included radiotherapy and nephrectomy. These receptors all stem from an older woman with renal cell carcinoma.

This chain uses TRBV2 with TRBJ1-1; no definite D call. The CDR3 runs 18 residues. Trimming stripped 3 bases from V and 4 bases from J, with 24 bases between. In germline, CDR1 is SNHLY, CDR2 FYNNEI. CDR3: CASSEPQLKAVTGTEAFF. The CDR3 DNA reads as TGTGCCAGCAGTGAGCCGCAGTTGAAGGCCGTGACGGGCACTGAAGCTTTCTTT. Full variable domain (outside the CDR3, taken from reference TRBV2 and TRBJ1-1): EPEVTQTPSHQVTQMGQEVILRCVPISNHLYFYWYRQILGQKVEFLVSFYNNEISEKSEIFDDQFSVERPDGSNFTLKIRSTKLEDSAMYFCASSEPQLKAVTGTEAFFGQGTRLTVV.

The chain employs TRBV7-9 and TRBJ1-5; D is unresolved. V was trimmed by 5 bases and J by 16 bases, leaving 18 bases between them. The CDR3 runs 12 residues. Germline lookup yields CDR1 SEHNR and CDR2 FQNEAQ (reference sequence). Here the CDR3 reads CASSLGDGSQHF. The CDR3 DNA is TGTGCCAGCAGCCTGGGTGACGGCAGTCAACATTTT. Looking up the rest from reference TRBV7-9 and TRBJ1-5 gives the full variable domain: DTGVSQNPRHKITKRGQNVTFRCDPISEHNRLYWYRQTLGQGPEFLTYFQNEAQLEKSRLLSDRFSAERPKGSFSTLEIQRTEQGDSAMYLCASSLGDGSQHFGDGTRLSIL.